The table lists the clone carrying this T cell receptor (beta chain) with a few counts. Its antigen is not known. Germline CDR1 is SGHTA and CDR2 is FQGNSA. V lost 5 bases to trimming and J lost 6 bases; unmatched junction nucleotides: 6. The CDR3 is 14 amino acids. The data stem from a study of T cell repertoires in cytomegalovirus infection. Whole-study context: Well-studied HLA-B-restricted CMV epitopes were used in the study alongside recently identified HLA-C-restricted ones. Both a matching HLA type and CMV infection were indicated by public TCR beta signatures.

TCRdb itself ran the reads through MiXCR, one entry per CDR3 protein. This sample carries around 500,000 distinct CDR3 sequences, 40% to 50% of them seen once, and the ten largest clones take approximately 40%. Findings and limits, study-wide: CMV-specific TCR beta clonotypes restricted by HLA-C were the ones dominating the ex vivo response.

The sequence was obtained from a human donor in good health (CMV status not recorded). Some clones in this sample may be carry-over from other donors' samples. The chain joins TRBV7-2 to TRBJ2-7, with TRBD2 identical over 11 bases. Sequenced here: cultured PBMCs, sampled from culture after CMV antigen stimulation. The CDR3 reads CASSLSGGAPEQYF. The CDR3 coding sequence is TGTGCCAGCAGCCTTAGCGGGGGGGCACCCGAGCAGTACTTC.